This T cell receptor (beta chain) appears in the sequencing data of a study of T-cell memory formation after mild COVID-19 (dated by TCRdb to the early 2020s). About the study as a whole: TCR sequence clusters from the two donors were found to be largely donor specific. In two donors, T-cell clones that expanded and contracted after mild COVID-19 were followed by sequencing TCRalpha and TCRbeta repertoires longitudinally. Two young, previously healthy adult volunteers made up the cohort, one male and one female. On the study overall, not on this receptor specifically: The study covered only a couple of mild cases, and larger cohorts including severe cases with pre-infection samples were considered necessary. Clones contracting from day 15 to 85 had balanced CD4/CD8 phenotypes, while a second wave expanding from day 15 to 37 was biased towards CD4+. Contracting CD4+ clones were located mainly in the CM and EM memory subsets, whereas CD8+ clones were found to be enriched in EMRA. SARS-CoV-2 specificity was not confirmed for the second-wave clones peaking on day 37. Some responding clones were detected in pre-infection memory, suggesting pre-existing cross-reactive memory T cells joined the SARS-CoV-2 response.

PBMCs were isolated by Ficoll-Paque density gradient centrifugation. TCRdb names Illumina NovaSeq 6000 as the instrument used. Using 5'RACE with constant-segment primers, TCRalpha and TCRbeta cDNA libraries were constructed, with sample barcodes and unique molecular identifiers added in the process. Trizol reagent was used to extract RNA from every sample. The libraries were amplified in two PCR steps, and the second step added a second sample barcode and Illumina TruSeq adapters. Sequencing of libraries was performed on an Illumina NovaSeq with 2 x 150 bp paired-end reads. As for the authors' bioinformatics: The reads were demultiplexed and collapsed into UMI-guided consensus sequences using migec v1.2.7. Using mixcr v2.1.11, UMI consensuses were aligned to TRA and TRB V and J templates and then assembled into clonotypes. A clonotype was counted as expanded or contracted only when both edgeR and NoisET called the clonotype significant, with the noise models trained on biological replicates. For edgeR calls, a false discovery rate-adjusted p below 0.01 and a log2 fold-change threshold of 1 were applied. As an exploratory analysis of dynamics, max-normalized trajectories of the 1000 most abundant clonotypes were examined with PCA combined with hierarchical clustering. Separately sequenced CD4+ and CD8+ repertoires were used to assign the CD4 or CD8 phenotype of responding clones. TCRdb's own reprocessing of the public reads used fastp at Q25 and MiXCR and kept productive beta chains. Each entry merges the rows of one CDR3 protein and shows their most common DNA and genes. The V and J calls shown here were made by TCRdb, not taken from the authors' results. The sample records around 210,000 distinct CDR3 sequences, over 7.5% of which are singletons. Together, the top ten hold roughly 3.5% of the sample.

CDR1 and CDR2 (KGHSH, LQKENI) derive from the germline V gene. Cut back by 3 bases and 10 bases, the V and J ends lie 15 bases apart. From the cysteine up to the phenylalanine, the CDR3 has a length of 14 residues. The retained sequence is limited to the CDR3, 42 bases, with the frame set at the first base. This clonotype was seen a few times. Its recognized antigen is unknown. No qualities accompany the bases; no much larger clone lies one base away. The chain was built from TRBV18 and TRBJ1-4; the D gene is unclear. The material sequenced was PBMCs or a T cell subset sorted from them (not recorded which). This receptor was taken from a man aged 18 to 29 who had mild COVID-19 (a few samples of this study predate the infection). The sample titles of this study are shuffled in the database, so cell type and time point are left out; the donor was told from shared clones. CDR3 sequence: CASSPLGGSGKLFF. In nucleotides, the sequence is TGTGCCAGCTCACCTCTGGGTGGATCGGGAAAACTGTTTTTT.